What follows describes a single T cell receptor beta chain. This sample is part of a study of CD8 T cells in Susac syndrome. Sequencing of TCR beta was undertaken in CD8+ and CD4+ T cells derived from blood. TEMRA cells were enriched by FACS, and CD4+ and CD8+ T cells were negatively isolated. The V and J ends lost 4 bases and 4 bases, in that order; junction bases with no gene match: 12. This CDR3 is built from 16 residues. From germline, CDR1 is SGHRS and CDR2 YFSETQ. Random hexamers were used to reverse transcribe the RNA input (about 0.45 to 1 ug). By means of immunoSEQ multiplex PCR, TCR beta CDR3 spanning 54 Vbeta and 13 Jbeta underwent amplification. TCRdb re-derived calls from the immunoSEQ multiplex PCR reads in MiXCR, one entry per CDR3 protein. The sample includes some 99,000 distinct CDR3 sequences, less than 97% of them seen just once.

The sequence was obtained from a human donor in good health. The chain couples TRBV5-1 to TRBJ2-5; TRBD1 aligns across 8 bases. Input material: CD4+ T cells from PBMCs. CDR3 nucleotides: TGCGCCAGCAGCCGGACGTGGGAGACAGGGGCAGAGACCCAGTACTTC. It yields the protein CASSRTWETGAETQYF.